This T cell receptor (beta chain) was recorded in a study of molecular identifiers for immune sequencing clone quantification (dated by TCRdb to the late 2010s). About the full investigation: For a replicate experiment, RNA from roughly 21,000 or 96,000 naive CD8 T cells was divided into five aliquots, and four of the five aliquots were sequenced. CD8 T cells were used in a methods study to benchmark molecular-identifier clustering-based TCR repertoire sequencing (MIDCIRS) and TCR RNA copy counting. The investigation overall reported the following: Spiked-in Jurkat TCR RNA (approximately 9 copies' worth), which is not part of the donor repertoire, was contained in the naive libraries. Modeling indicated approximately 2.7 TCR RNA copies recovered per cell, compared with 9.5 to 10 by digital PCR, which implies a capture efficiency of approximately 30%. When barcode sub-clustering was left out, chimeric consensus sequences inflated TCR diversity, with chimeras reaching as high as 47%. Spiked-in Jurkat TCR RNA equivalent to a single cell was reported to be detectable even among approximately 1 million naive CD8 T cells. Highly expanded clone sizes could be underestimated if identical TCR molecules share a barcode. Clones above 20 RNA copies held over 97% of molecules in CMV-specific effector cells but under 1% in naive cells.

Libraries of naive CD8 T cells were generated from about 20,000 to 1,000,000 sorted cells, with 10%, 30% or 50% of the purified RNA used. On a BD FACSAria II, naive CD8 T cells were FACS-sorted as CD8+CD4-CCR7+CD45RA+ and collected into RLT Plus buffer. Detection sensitivity was tested by spiking Jurkat RNA equal to fewer than twelve TCR copies' worth into samples containing roughly 17,000-1,000,000 naive CD8 T cells. Enrichment of CD8 T cells was done with RosetteSep CD8+ T Cell Enrichment Cocktail plus Ficoll-Paque, and ACK red cell lysis came afterward. There are many counts of this clonotype. It has no known antigen specificity. No base-level quality is on record; no much larger clone is a single base apart. V is cut by 5 bases and J by 1 base, and the space between the germline ends is 12 bases. The CDR3, cysteine through phenylalanine, is 14 amino acids long. The only DNA kept is the CDR3, 42 bases in frame from the first base. CDR1 is given as SGHRS and CDR2 as YFSETQ, both from the germline V gene.

Receptor amplification or capture employed PCR. The reads were generated on an Illumina HiSeq 4000. Bulk TCR libraries were made following a previously described method, with the TCR primers given in Table S5. The Qiagen AllPrep DNA/RNA kit was used to purify total RNA. Before analysis, reads from multiple sequencing runs of the same library were pooled. On the authors' methods: Reads were retained only if an exact TCR constant sequence was present, and the retained reads were trimmed to 150 nt and grouped according to their 12-nt molecular barcodes. Within each barcode group, reads were sub-clustered at a 15% Levenshtein threshold, and quality-weighted consensus sequences were built per RNA molecule. Non-functional sequences were filtered out, along with any lower-count sequence sitting one edit away from another sequence. Based on fitting two negative binomial distributions, any barcode sub-cluster with under 20% of the maximum read count was discarded. TCRdb reworked the public reads: Q25 trimming with fastp, MiXCR clone assembly, productive beta chains retained. Rows with a matching CDR3 protein are joined into one entry that keeps the most common DNA and genes. These V and J calls rely on TCRdb rather than the paper's analysis. The sample table shows about 320,000 distinct CDR3 sequences, and roughly a fifth are seen once. 0.81% of the sample belongs to the ten largest clones.

Input material: naive CD8+ T cells from blood, with Jurkat cell RNA spiked in. What this sample's cell subset or site label stands for: FACS-sorted CD8+CD4-CCR7+CD45RA+ naive T cells. The V and J genes are TRBV5-1 and TRBJ1-1; no D gene can be assigned with confidence. This TCR came from a human donor in good health. Some libraries in this study had Jurkat cell RNA spiked in. The DNA sequence follows: TGCGCCAGCAGTTTCAGAGACTCGAACACTGAAGCTTTCTTT. Translated, this gives CASSFRDSNTEAFF.